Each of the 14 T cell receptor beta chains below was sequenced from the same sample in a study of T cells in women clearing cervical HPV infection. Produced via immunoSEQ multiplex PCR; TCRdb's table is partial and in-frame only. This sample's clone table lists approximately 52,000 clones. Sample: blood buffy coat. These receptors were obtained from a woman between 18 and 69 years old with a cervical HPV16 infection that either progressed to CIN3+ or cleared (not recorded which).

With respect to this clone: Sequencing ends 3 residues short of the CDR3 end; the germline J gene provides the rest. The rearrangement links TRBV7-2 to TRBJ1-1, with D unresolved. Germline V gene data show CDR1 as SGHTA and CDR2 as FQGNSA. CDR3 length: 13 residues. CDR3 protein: CASSEPPYNEAFF. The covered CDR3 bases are TGTGCCAGCAGCGAACCTCCGTACAATGAG.

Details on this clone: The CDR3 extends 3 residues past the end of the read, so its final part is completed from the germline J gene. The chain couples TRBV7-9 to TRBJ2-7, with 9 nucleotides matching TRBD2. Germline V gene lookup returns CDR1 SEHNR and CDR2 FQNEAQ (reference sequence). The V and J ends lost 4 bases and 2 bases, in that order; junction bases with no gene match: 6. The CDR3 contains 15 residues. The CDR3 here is CASSSRLAATYEQYF. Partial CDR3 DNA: TGTGCCAGCAGCTCAAGACTAGCGGCTACCTACGAG.

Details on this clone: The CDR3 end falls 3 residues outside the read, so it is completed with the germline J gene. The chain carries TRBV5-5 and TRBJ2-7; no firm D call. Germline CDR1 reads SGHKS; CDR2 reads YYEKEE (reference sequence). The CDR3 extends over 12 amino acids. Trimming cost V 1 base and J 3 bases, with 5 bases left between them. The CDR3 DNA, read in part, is TGTGCCAGCAGCTTGATCAGCTACGAG. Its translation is CASSLISYE. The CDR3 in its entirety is CASSLISYEQYF.

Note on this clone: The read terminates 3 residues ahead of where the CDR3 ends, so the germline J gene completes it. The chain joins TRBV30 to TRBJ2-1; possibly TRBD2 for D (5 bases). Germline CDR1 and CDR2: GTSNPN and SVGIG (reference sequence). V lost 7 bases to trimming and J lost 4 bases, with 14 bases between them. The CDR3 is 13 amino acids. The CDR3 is CAFSRTSYNEQFF. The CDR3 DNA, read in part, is TGTGCCTTCTCTAGGACTTCATACAATGAG.

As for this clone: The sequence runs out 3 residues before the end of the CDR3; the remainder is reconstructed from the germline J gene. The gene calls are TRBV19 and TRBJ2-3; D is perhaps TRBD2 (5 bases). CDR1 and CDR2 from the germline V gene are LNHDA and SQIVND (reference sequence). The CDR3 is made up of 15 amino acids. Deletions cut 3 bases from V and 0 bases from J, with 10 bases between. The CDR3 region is CASSISATSTDTQYF. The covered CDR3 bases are TGTGCCAGTAGTATTAGCGCAACCAGCACAGATACG.

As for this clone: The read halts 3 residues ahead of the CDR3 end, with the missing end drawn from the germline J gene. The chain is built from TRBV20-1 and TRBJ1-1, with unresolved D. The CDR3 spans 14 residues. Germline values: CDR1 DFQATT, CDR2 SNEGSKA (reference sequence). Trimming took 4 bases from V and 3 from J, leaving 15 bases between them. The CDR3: CSANFEERDTEAFF. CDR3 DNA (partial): TGCAGTGCTAACTTCGAAGAGAGGGACACTGAA.

CDR3 sequence reads: CATQDRMNTEAFF. CDR3 bases read: TGTGCCACCCAGGACAGGATGAACACTGAA. The chain couples TRBV5-4 to TRBJ1-1, with 7 nucleotides matching TRBD1. The sequence runs out 3 residues before the end of the CDR3; the remainder is reconstructed from the germline J gene. This CDR3 spans 13 amino acids. Per germline, CDR1 SGHNT and CDR2 YYREEE (reference sequence). The trim removed 9 bases at V and 0 bases at J, leaving 5 bases unmatched.

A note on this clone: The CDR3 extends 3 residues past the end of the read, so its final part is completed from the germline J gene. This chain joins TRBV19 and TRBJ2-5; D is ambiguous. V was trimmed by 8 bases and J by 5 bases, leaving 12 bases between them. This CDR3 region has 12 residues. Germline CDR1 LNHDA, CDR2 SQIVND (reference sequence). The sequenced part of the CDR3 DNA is TGTGCCAGTCGACAATCTGGCGAGACC. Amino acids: CASRQSGET. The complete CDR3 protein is CASRQSGETQYF.

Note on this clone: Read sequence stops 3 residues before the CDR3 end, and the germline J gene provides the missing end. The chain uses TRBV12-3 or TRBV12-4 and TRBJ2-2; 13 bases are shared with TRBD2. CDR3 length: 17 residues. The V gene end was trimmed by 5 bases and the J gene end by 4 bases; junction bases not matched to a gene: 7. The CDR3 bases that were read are TGTGCCAGCAGTACTAGCGGGGGGGCCAGGGTCACCGGGGAG. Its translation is CASSTSGGARVTGE. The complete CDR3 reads CASSTSGGARVTGELFF.

This chain's CDR3 is CSARDGLAGVGTQYF. The CDR3 bases that were read are TGCAGTGCTAGAGATGGGCTAGCGGGGGTGGGTACG. The J gene is TRBJ2-3, the V gene TRBV20-1; 10 bases agree with TRBD2. The read stops 3 residues short of the end of the CDR3; the missing end is completed from the germline J gene. The CDR3 has 15 amino acids. J gave up 8 bases and V 0 bases, and 8 bases lay outside the gene matches. Per the germline V gene, CDR1 is DFQATT and CDR2 is SNEGSKA (reference sequence).

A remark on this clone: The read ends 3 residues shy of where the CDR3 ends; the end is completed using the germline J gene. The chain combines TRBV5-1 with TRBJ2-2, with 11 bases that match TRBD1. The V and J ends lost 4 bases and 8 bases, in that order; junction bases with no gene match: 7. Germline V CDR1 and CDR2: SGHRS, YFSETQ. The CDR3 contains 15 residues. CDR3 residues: CASSGWTGGLGELFF. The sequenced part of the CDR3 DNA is TGCGCCAGCAGCGGATGGACAGGGGGCCTGGGGGAG.

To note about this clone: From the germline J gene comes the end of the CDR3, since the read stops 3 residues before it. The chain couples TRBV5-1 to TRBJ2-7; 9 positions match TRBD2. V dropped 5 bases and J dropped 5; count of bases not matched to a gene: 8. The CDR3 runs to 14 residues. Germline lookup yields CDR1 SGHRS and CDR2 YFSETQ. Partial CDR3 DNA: TGCGCCAGCAGTATGGGGACTAGCAGAAACGAG. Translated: CASSMGTSRNE. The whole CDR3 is CASSMGTSRNEQYF.

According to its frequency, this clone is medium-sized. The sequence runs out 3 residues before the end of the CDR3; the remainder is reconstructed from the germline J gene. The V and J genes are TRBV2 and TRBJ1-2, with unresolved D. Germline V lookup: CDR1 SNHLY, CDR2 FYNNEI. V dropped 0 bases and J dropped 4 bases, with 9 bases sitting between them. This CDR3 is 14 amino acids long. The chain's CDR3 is CASSEARSSYGYTF. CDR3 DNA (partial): TGTGCCAGCAGTGAAGCGCGGAGTAGCTATGGC. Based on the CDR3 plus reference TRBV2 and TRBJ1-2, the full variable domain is EPEVTQTPSHQVTQMGQEVILRCVPISNHLYFYWYRQILGQKVEFLVSFYNNEISEKSEIFDDQFSVERPDGSNFTLKIRSTKLEDSAMYFCASSEARSSYGYTFGSGTRLTVV.

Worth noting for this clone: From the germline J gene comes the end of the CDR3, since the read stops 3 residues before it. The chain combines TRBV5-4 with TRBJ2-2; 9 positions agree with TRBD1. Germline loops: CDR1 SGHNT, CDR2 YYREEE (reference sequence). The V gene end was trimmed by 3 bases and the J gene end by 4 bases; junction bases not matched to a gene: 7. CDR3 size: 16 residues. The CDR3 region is CASSSGQGPFTGELFF. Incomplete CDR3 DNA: TGTGCCAGCAGCTCAGGACAGGGGCCCTTCACCGGGGAG.